The 2 T cell receptor beta chains reported below all come from one sample, sequenced in a study of cytomegalovirus exposure and HLA in healthy donors. 13 Jbeta primers and 60 Vbeta primers were used for the PCR. The data were produced by immunoSEQ multiplex PCR, yet TCRdb's version contains in-frame clones alone and is incomplete. Here the sample spans some 150,000 clones, roughly 77% being singletons. Sequenced: PBMCs. The receptor source for this set is a man aged 25-40 years in good health and CMV-seropositive.

The rearrangement links TRBV28 to TRBJ1-1; D not resolved. The CDR3 runs 14 residues. Between the trimmed V and J ends, which lost 5 bases and 1 base, there was a span of 11 bases. Germline V CDR1 and CDR2: MDHEN, SYDVKM. The CDR3 loop is CASSTHAPNTEAFF. The CDR3 DNA sequence: TGTGCCAGCAGTACTCATGCCCCGAACACTGAAGCTTTCTTT.

This clone showed up just once. The chain carries TRBV30 and TRBJ2-1; 8 nucleotides match TRBD2. Trimming removed 5 bases from V and 10 bases from J; junction bases left unmatched: 10. CDR3 size: 13 residues. The germline V gene encodes CDR1 GTSNPN and CDR2 SVGIG (reference sequence). CDR3 sequence: CAWGSSGAIEQFF. DNA for the CDR3: TGTGCCTGGGGTAGTAGCGGGGCCATCGAGCAGTTCTTC.